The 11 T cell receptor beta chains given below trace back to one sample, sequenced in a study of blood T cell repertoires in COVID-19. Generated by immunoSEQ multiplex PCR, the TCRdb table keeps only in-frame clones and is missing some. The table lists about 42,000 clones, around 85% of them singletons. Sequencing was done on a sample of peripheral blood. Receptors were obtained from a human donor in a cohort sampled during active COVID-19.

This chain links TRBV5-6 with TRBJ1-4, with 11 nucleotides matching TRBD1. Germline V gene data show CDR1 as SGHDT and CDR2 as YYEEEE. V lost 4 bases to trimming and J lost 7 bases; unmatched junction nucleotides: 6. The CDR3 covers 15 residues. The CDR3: CASSPGQGAGEKLFF. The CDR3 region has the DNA TGTGCCAGCAGCCCCGGACAGGGGGCGGGTGAAAAACTGTTTTTT.

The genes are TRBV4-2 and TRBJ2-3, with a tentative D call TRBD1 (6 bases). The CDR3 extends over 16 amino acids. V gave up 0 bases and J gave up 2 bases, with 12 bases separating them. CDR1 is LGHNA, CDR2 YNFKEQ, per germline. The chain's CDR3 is CASSQDVGANTDTQYF. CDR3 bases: TGTGCCAGCAGCCAAGATGTGGGGGCCAACACAGATACGCAGTATTTT.

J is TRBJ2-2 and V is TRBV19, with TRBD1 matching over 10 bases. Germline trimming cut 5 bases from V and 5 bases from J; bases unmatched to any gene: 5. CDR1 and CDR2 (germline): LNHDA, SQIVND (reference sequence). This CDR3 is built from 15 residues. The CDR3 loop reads CASSRRTGGTGELFF. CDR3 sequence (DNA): TGTGCCAGTAGTCGTCGGACAGGGGGGACCGGGGAGCTGTTTTTT.

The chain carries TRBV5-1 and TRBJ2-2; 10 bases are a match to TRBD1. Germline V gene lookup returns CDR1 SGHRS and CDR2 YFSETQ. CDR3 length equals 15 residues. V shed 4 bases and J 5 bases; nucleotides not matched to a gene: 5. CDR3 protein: CASSPMGQGTGELFF. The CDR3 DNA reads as TGCGCCAGCAGCCCTATGGGACAGGGGACCGGGGAGCTGTTTTTT.

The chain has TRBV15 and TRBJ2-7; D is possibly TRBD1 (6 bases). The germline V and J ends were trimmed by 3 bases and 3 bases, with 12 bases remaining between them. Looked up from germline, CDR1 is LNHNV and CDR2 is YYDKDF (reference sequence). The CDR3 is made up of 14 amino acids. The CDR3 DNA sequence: TGTGCCACCAGCAGGGACCGGGACATCTACGAGCAGTACTTC. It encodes CATSRDRDIYEQYF.

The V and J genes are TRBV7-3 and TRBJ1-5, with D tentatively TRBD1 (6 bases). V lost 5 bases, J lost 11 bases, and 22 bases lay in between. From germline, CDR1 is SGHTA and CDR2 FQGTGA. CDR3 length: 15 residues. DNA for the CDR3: TGTGCCAGCAGCCCCCCCCCGGACAGTAATCAAGCCCAGCATTTT. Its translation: CASSPPPDSNQAQHF.

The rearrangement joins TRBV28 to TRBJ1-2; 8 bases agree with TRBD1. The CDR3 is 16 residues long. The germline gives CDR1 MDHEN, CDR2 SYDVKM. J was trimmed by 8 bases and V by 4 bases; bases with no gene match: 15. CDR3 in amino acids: CASSSASGGSNKGYTF. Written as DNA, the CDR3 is TGTGCCAGCAGTTCTGCCTCAGGGGGCAGTAATAAGGGCTACACCTTC.

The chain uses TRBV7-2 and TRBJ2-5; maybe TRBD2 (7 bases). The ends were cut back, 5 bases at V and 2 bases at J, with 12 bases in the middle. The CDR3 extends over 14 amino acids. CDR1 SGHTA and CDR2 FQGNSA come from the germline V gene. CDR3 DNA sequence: TGTGCCAGCAGCGTAGGGGGGGGGCAAGAGACCCAGTACTTC. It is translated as CASSVGGGQETQYF.

CDR3 in DNA: TGTGCCACCAGTGATGTGGACAGCCCGAACACCGGGGAGCTGTTTTTT. This gives the protein CATSDVDSPNTGELFF. The chain carries TRBV24-1 and TRBJ2-2; D possibly corresponds to TRBD1 (6 bases). Germline V gene lookup returns CDR1 KGHDR and CDR2 SFDVKD. The germline V and J ends were trimmed by 3 bases and 0 bases, with 10 bases remaining between them. This CDR3 has 16 residues.

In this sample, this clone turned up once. CDR3 sequence reads: CASSLAPGQGYKGTDTQYF. Written as DNA, the CDR3 is TGTGCCAGCAGCTTAGCGCCGGGACAGGGGTATAAAGGCACAGATACGCAGTATTTT. The gene calls are TRBV7-2 and TRBJ2-3, with TRBD1 matching 10 bases. This CDR3 spans 19 amino acids. Trimming removed 0 bases from V and 1 base from J; junction bases left unmatched: 10. Germline values: CDR1 SGHTA, CDR2 FQGNSA.

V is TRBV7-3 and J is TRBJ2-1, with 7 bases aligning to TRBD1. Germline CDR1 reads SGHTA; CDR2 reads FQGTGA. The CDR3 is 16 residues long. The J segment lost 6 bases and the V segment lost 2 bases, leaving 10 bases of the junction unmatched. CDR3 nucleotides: TGTGCCAGCAGCTTACGTCGACAGGGCCCCTTCAATGAGCAGTTCTTC. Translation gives CASSLRRQGPFNEQFF.